This is a list of T cell receptor beta chains from one sample in a study of T cells expressing NK-cell markers. Using the 5' RACE reads, TCRdb records one entry per CDR3 protein without DNA. In all, the sample yields some 460,000 distinct CDR3 sequences. The sequenced sample consisted of blood T cells: a sorted CD56 or NKG2C T cell subset, CD4+ or CD8+ T cells, or bulk PBMC T cells (not recorded which). The receptors come from a woman aged 45 to 65 in good health. Each CDR3 is given with its conserved first and last residue.

j_call v_call cdr3_aa
TRBJ2-1 TRBV7-9 CASSLLAGLHEQFF
TRBJ1-2 TRBV5-1 CASSSGQASGGYTF
TRBJ2-5 TRBV11-3 CASSPHQGAGETQYF
TRBJ1-4 TRBV7-9 CASSQPTGGKLFF
TRBJ2-4 TRBV4-2 CASSPTLDGAKNIQYF
TRBJ2-7 TRBV5-1 CASSLAPQGSSGKTYEQYF
TRBJ1-1 TRBV18 CASTQGGTEAFF
TRBJ1-1 TRBV5-1 CASSSDGGRGEGAFF
TRBJ1-4 TRBV12-3/TRBV12-4 CASSTNTRSLELFF
TRBJ2-5 TRBV20-1 CSARARTGEETQYF
TRBJ2-2 TRBV7-2 CASSPGLGVTGELFF
TRBJ2-2 TRBV10-2 CASSESPSGGANTGELFF
TRBJ2-7 TRBV18 CASSTGTGNTYEQYF
TRBJ2-1 TRBV6-2/TRBV6-3 CASSYSRVAGIGGNEQFF
TRBJ2-1 TRBV20-1 CSASGTSLGFYNEQFF
TRBJ2-1 TRBV6-1 CASSGGGSYNEQFF
TRBJ2-1 TRBV6-5 CASSRDRVYEQFF
TRBJ2-2 TRBV7-8 CASSPPRLAGGGELFF